The 21 T cell receptor beta chains presented below share a single source sample, sequenced in a study of beta chain features in type 1 diabetes. Study conclusions and caveats: Type 1 diabetes patients showed a moderate but significant shortening of TCRB CDR3s in all four CD4+ subsets.

For these TCRs, the target antigens are not known. cDNA synthesis used the whole RNA isolate, giving expressed TCRB sequences. Sequenced by immunoSEQ multiplex PCR; TCRdb stores in-frame clones only, minus some. The sample holds 280,000 or so clones, about 15% seen once. The specimen sequenced was naive CD4+ T cells from blood. The receptors derive from a young man with type 1 diabetes.

Remarks on this clone: One end of the junction does not line up with germline, which may come from a read error. The CDR3 protein is CAWSGGGASKDTQYF. DNA for the CDR3: TGTGCCTGGAGTGGCGGGGGCGCTAGCAAAGATACGCAGTATTTT. The gene calls are TRBV30 and TRBJ2-3; D may be TRBD2 (7 bases). The CDR3 has 15 amino acids. Germline CDR1 and CDR2: GTSNPN and SVGIG (reference sequence).

This clone was counted between two and nine times. As DNA, the CDR3 is TGTGCCAGCAGCTCGACAGGCACTTCTGGAAACACCATATATTTT. Translation: CASSSTGTSGNTIYF. The chain uses TRBV7-4 and TRBJ1-3; a possible D gene is TRBD1 (6 bases). The CDR3 has 15 amino acids. The germline V and J ends were trimmed by 4 bases and 1 base, with 11 bases remaining between them. Germline CDR1 is SGHVT and CDR2 is SQSDAQ. The full variable domain, completed using reference TRBV7-4 and TRBJ1-3, is GAGVSQSPRYKVAKRGRDVALRCDSISGHVTLYWYRQTLGQGSEVLTYSQSDAQRDKSGRPSGRFSAERPERSVSTLKIQRTEQGDSAVYLCASSSTGTSGNTIYFGEGSWLTVV.

This clone was observed a few times. The chain uses TRBV27 and TRBJ1-1; TRBD1 is a possible D gene (5 bases). CDR1 is MNHEY and CDR2 is SMNVEV in the germline V gene (reference sequence). The CDR3 is made up of 12 amino acids. Deletions cut 3 bases from V and 7 bases from J, with 9 bases between. The CDR3 loop is CASSFQGGEAFF. The CDR3 coding sequence is TGTGCCAGCAGTTTCCAGGGCGGTGAAGCTTTCTTT.

The V and J genes are TRBV5-1 and TRBJ2-7; 12 nucleotides align to TRBD1. J gave up 7 bases and V 5 bases, and 10 bases lay outside the gene matches. The germline V gene has CDR1 SGHRS and CDR2 YFSETQ. The CDR3 covers 15 residues. Here the CDR3 DNA reads TGCGCCAGCAGACAGGCGGGACAGGGGGCCGAGGAGCAGTACTTC. It translates to CASRQAGQGAEEQYF.

This rearrangement joins TRBV5-4 to TRBJ2-1, with D tentatively TRBD1 (6 bases). This CDR3 has 15 amino acids. Germline V gene sequence: CDR1 SGHNT, CDR2 YYREEE (reference sequence). Deletions cut 4 bases from V and 0 bases from J, with 11 bases between. CDR3 nucleotide sequence: TGTGCCAGCAGCCCCGGGACAAGCTCCTACAATGAGCAGTTCTTC. Protein product: CASSPGTSSYNEQFF.

This clone has just a few counts. V is TRBV15 and J is TRBJ2-1; 8 bases align to TRBD2. This CDR3 has 13 amino acids. The V segment lost 1 base and the J segment 16 bases; nucleotides outside the gene matches: 9. The germline V gene has CDR1 LNHNV and CDR2 YYDKDF (reference sequence). The CDR3 here is CATSRGLAGRDFF. In DNA form, the CDR3 reads TGTGCCACCAGCAGAGGATTAGCGGGACGCGATTTCTTC.

The chain couples TRBV23-1 to TRBJ2-7; TRBD1 might be the D (5 bases). TRBV23-1 is an ORF; its function is uncertain. V was shortened by 2 bases and J by 9 bases, with 20 bases between the two germline ends. This CDR3 contains 15 residues. The CDR3 bases are TGCGCCAGCAGTCAAGTAGGGGCCGCAAAAACCGGGCAGTACTTC. It codes for CASSQVGAAKTGQYF.

V is TRBV28 and J is TRBJ2-3; D might be TRBD2 (6 bases). The CDR3 loop spans 12 amino acids. CDR1 is MDHEN and CDR2 is SYDVKM in the germline V gene. Trimming took off 8 bases at V and 9 bases at J, with 15 bases between the two ends. The CDR3 region is CASQSGVTTQYF. The CDR3 DNA reads as TGTGCCAGCCAGTCGGGGGTTACCACGCAGTATTTT. The full variable domain, in which reference TRBV28 and TRBJ2-3 provide the parts outside the CDR3, is DVKVTQSSRYLVKRTGEKVFLECVQDMDHENMFWYRQDPGLGLRLIYFSYDVKMKEKGDIPEGYSVSREKKERFSLILESASTNQTSMYLCASQSGVTTQYFGPGTRLTVL.

This clone was counted between two and nine times. The chain combines TRBV18 with TRBJ1-1; 9 bases match TRBD1. With V trimmed by 3 bases and J by 6 bases, 8 bases remained unmatched. The CDR3 is 15 residues long. Per the germline V gene, CDR1 is KGHSH and CDR2 is LQKENI. DNA of the CDR3: TGTGCCAGCTCACCCGACAAGGGACAGGGCTCTGAAGCTTTCTTT. Translated: CASSPDKGQGSEAFF.

Of note for this clone: The same CDR3 arises from other DNA sequences in this sample as well. The chain couples TRBV5-1 to TRBJ1-6; perhaps TRBD1 as D (5 bases). CDR1 and CDR2 from the germline V gene are SGHRS and YFSETQ. V was pared by 0 bases and J by 7 bases, with 8 bases between. This CDR3 is 14 amino acids long. CDR3 nucleotides: TGCGCCAGCAGCTTGGAGGGGCGCAATTCACCCCTCCACTTT. As protein: CASSLEGRNSPLHF. The whole variable domain, remainder taken from reference TRBV5-1 and TRBJ1-6, is KAGVTQTPRYLIKTRGQQVTLSCSPISGHRSVSWYQQTPGQGLQFLFEYFSETQRNKGNFPGRFSGRQFSNSRSEMNVSTLELGDSALYLCASSLEGRNSPLHFGNGTRLTVT.

This clone has a handful of counts. The chain joins TRBV2 to TRBJ2-4; 8 bases are shared with TRBD1. Germline CDR1 reads SNHLY; CDR2 reads FYNNEI. This CDR3 region has 15 residues. V lost 6 bases and J lost 5; bases outside the gene matches: 9. The CDR3 DNA sequence: TGTGCCAGCAGCCAGACTCGACAGGGGCAAAACATTCAGTACTTC. Its translation: CASSQTRQGQNIQYF.

The sample holds a few counts of this clone. V is TRBV11-1 and J is TRBJ2-5; possible D gene TRBD2, 5 bases. From germline, CDR1 is SGHAT and CDR2 FQDESV (reference sequence). This CDR3 spans 15 amino acids. V was pared by 5 bases and J by 0 bases, with 13 bases between. The CDR3: CASSPRRRYQETQYF. The DNA for the CDR3 is TGTGCCAGCAGCCCCAGGAGGAGGTACCAAGAGACCCAGTACTTC.

The V and J genes are TRBV20-1 and TRBJ2-1; weak D call: TRBD2 (6 bases). V was clipped by 4 bases and J by 11 bases, with 12 bases between them. The CDR3 has 11 residues. CDR1 is DFQATT and CDR2 is SNEGSKA in the germline V gene (reference sequence). Here the CDR3 reads CSAKTGDKQFF. In DNA form, the CDR3 reads TGCAGTGCTAAGACGGGGGATAAGCAGTTCTTC.

This clone appeared a single time. V usage is TRBV5-1 and J usage is TRBJ2-3; weak D call: TRBD2 (6 bases). The CDR3 contains 15 residues. In germline, CDR1 is SGHRS, CDR2 YFSETQ. Trimming removed 4 bases at V and 2 bases at J, with 14 bases between. The CDR3: CASSPGTVLTDTQYF. The CDR3 DNA is TGCGCCAGCAGCCCCGGGACTGTCCTCACAGATACGCAGTATTTT.

This clone was observed a handful of times. CDR3 amino acids: CASSRQGPNTGELFF. CDR3 in DNA: TGTGCCAGCAGCCGACAGGGCCCGAACACCGGGGAGCTGTTTTTT. V is TRBV6-5 and J is TRBJ2-2; TRBD1 aligns across 7 bases. The CDR3 spans 15 residues. The germline CDR1 and CDR2 sequences are MNHEY and SVGAGI. V was pared by 6 bases and J by 0 bases, with 4 bases of the junction left unmatched.

The V gene is TRBV9, the J gene TRBJ2-1; 7 bases are a match to TRBD1. The CDR3 is 15 amino acids. The germline gives CDR1 SGDLS, CDR2 YYNGEE. V lost 3 bases and J lost 3; bases outside the gene matches: 6. The CDR3 sequence: CASSAGTANYNEQFF. Written as DNA, the CDR3 is TGTGCCAGCAGCGCCGGGACAGCAAACTACAATGAGCAGTTCTTC.

This chain joins TRBV9 and TRBJ2-7, with a weak D call TRBD2 (5 bases). This CDR3 is 16 amino acids long. Trimming shortened V by 4 bases and J by 2 bases, and 19 bases separated the two germline ends. Germline V gene lookup returns CDR1 SGDLS and CDR2 YYNGEE. CDR3 DNA sequence: TGTGCCAGCAGCCTTCTTATGGGAGCCTCTCCCTACGAGCAGTACTTC. It encodes CASSLLMGASPYEQYF. Together with reference TRBV9 and TRBJ2-7, the CDR3 gives the full variable domain: DSGVTQTPKHLITATGQRVTLRCSPRSGDLSVYWYQQSLDQGLQFLIQYYNGEERAKGNILERFSAQQFPDLHSELNLSSLELGDSALYFCASSLLMGASPYEQYFGPGTRLTVT.

This clone turned up a few times. The genes are TRBV5-1 and TRBJ1-2; the D gene is possibly TRBD1 (6 bases). Trimming removed 5 bases from V and 2 bases from J, with 16 bases in between. The CDR3 has 15 residues. Germline CDR1 reads SGHRS; CDR2 reads YFSETQ. CDR3 DNA sequence: TGCGCCAGCAGGACCACGCGTACAGGGAACTATGGCTACACCTTC. This gives the protein CASRTTRTGNYGYTF.

In this sample, this clone turned up a few times. The chain links TRBV5-1 to TRBJ2-1; the match to TRBD2 covers 9 bases. Germline CDR1 reads SGHRS; CDR2 reads YFSETQ. This CDR3 has 15 residues. The V segment lost 0 bases and the J segment 5 bases; nucleotides outside the gene matches: 3. CDR3 sequence reads: CASSLGLADNNEQFF. The CDR3 DNA is TGCGCCAGCAGCTTGGGACTAGCGGATAACAATGAGCAGTTCTTC.

This rearrangement joins TRBV7-2 to TRBJ2-7; possible D gene TRBD1, 8 bases. Germline V lookup: CDR1 SGHTA, CDR2 FQGNSA. V gave up 4 bases and J gave up 1 base, with 14 bases separating them. The CDR3 totals 15 residues. The CDR3 DNA is TGTGCCAGCAGCTCCGACAGGGGAGGGTCCTACGAGCAGTACTTC. This sequence encodes CASSSDRGGSYEQYF.

With respect to this clone: Other DNA sequences within the sample encode an identical CDR3. The V gene is TRBV9, the J gene TRBJ2-5, with a weak D call TRBD2 (5 bases). The CDR3 covers 13 residues. In germline, CDR1 is SGDLS, CDR2 YYNGEE. V was pared by 0 bases and J by 2 bases, with 5 bases between. CDR3 in DNA: TGTGCCAGCAGCGTAGGACTACAAGAGACCCAGTACTTC. Its protein product is CASSVGLQETQYF.